This TCR beta chain derives from a study of T cell responses to AZD1222 COVID-19 vaccine. Study details: Pooling was applied to second doses at about 4 or about 12 weeks. Study-level findings and limits: Clonal diversity was possibly underestimated; the donors were predominantly white British and more often female. All repertoire sampling was performed exclusively after the peak T cell response. Along spike, vaccine-associated CD4 TCRs were found throughout, with dominance at 160-218 and 743-854.

Points on this clone: Its target is unknown.

CDR1 is SGHDT and CDR2 is YYEEEE in the germline V gene. This CDR3 contains 18 residues. V lost 0 bases to trimming and J lost 0 bases; unmatched junction nucleotides: 8. Sequenced by immunoSEQ multiplex PCR; TCRdb stores in-frame clones only, minus some. The table has fewer than 150,000 clones, 85% to 95% seen once. The material was peripheral blood, obtained on day 0 of AZD1222 vaccination. This sequence was found in an adult in good health. V is TRBV5-6 and J is TRBJ2-3; 9 nucleotides match TRBD2. The CDR3 DNA sequence: TGTGCCAGCAGCTTGGCCGGTAGCGGGGGACCTAGCACAGATACGCAGTATTTT. Protein sequence: CASSLAGSGGPSTDTQYF.